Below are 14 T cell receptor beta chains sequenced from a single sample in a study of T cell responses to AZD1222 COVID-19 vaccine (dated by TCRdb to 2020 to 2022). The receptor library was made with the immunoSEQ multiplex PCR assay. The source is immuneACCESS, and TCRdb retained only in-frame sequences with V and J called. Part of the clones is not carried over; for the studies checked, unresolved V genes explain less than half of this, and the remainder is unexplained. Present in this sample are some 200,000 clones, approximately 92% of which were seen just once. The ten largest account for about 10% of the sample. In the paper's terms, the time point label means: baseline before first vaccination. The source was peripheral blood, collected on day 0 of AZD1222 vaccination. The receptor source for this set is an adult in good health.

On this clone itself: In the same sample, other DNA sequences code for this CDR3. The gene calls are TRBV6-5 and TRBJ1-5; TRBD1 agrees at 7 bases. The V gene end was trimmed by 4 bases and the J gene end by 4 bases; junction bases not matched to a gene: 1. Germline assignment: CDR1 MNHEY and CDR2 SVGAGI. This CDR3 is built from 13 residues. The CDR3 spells CASSWDSNQPQHF. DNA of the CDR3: TGTGCCAGCAGTTGGGACAGTAATCAGCCCCAGCATTTT.

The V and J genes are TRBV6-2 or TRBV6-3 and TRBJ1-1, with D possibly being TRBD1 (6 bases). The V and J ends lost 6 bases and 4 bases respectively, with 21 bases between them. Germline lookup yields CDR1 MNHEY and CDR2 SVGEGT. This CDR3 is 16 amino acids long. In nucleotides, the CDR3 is TGTGCCAGCAGCCCTCCGGGGGCGATTGGGGCCACTGAAGCTTTCTTT. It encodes CASSPPGAIGATEAFF.

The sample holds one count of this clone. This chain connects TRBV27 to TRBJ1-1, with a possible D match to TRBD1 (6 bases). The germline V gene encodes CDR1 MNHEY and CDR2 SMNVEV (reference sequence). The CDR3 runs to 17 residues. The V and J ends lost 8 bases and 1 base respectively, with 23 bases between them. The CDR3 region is CASGWGHPSRQNTEAFF. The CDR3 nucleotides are TGTGCCAGCGGCTGGGGACACCCCTCACGACAGAACACTGAAGCTTTCTTT.

CDR3 protein: CASSLQGRDTEAFF. The CDR3 DNA reads as TGTGCCAGCAGCTTACAGGGGAGGGACACTGAAGCTTTCTTT. The V gene is TRBV7-9, the J gene TRBJ1-1, with TRBD1 as a possible D gene (6 bases). The ends were cut back, 2 bases at V and 3 bases at J, with 10 bases in the middle. Germline CDR1 and CDR2: SEHNR and FQNEAQ (reference sequence). This CDR3 region has 14 residues.

CDR3 in DNA: TGTGCCAGCAGCCCTGGACGGATTTATAGCAATCAGCCCCAGCATTTT. Amino acid sequence: CASSPGRIYSNQPQHF. This chain links TRBV11-2 with TRBJ1-5, with D unclear. Trimming stripped 5 bases from V and 0 bases from J, with 14 bases between. Germline CDR1 is SGHAT and CDR2 is FQNNGV. This CDR3 spans 16 amino acids. Complete variable domain (other parts from reference TRBV11-2 and TRBJ1-5): EAGVAQSPRYKIIEKRQSVAFWCNPISGHATLYWYQQILGQGPKLLIQFQNNGVVDDSQLPKDRFSAERLKGVDSTLKIQPAKLEDSAVYLCASSPGRIYSNQPQHFGDGTRLSIL.

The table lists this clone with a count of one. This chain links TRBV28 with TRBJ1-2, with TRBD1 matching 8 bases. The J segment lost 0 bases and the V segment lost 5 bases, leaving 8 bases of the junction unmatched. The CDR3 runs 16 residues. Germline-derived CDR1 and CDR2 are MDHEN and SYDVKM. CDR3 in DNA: TGTGCCAGCAGTCCCTCTCCAGGGGGCTCTAACTATGGCTACACCTTC. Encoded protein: CASSPSPGGSNYGYTF.

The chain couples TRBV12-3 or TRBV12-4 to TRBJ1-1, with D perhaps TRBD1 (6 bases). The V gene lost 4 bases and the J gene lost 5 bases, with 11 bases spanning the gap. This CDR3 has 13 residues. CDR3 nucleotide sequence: TGTGCCAGCAGTTCTCAGGGGATGACTGAAGCTTTCTTT. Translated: CASSSQGMTEAFF.

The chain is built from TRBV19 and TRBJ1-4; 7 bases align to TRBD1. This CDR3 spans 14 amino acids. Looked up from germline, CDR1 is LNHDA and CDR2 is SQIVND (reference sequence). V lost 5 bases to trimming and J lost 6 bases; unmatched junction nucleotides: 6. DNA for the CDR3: TGTGCCAGTAGTGACAGGGTCGCGGATGAAAAACTGTTTTTT. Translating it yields CASSDRVADEKLFF.

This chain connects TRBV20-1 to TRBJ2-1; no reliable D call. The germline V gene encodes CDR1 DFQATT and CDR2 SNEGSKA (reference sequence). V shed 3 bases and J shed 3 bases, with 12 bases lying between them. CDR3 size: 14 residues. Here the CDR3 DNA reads TGCAGTGCTAGTATCGGAACCGACTACAATGAGCAGTTCTTC. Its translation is CSASIGTDYNEQFF.

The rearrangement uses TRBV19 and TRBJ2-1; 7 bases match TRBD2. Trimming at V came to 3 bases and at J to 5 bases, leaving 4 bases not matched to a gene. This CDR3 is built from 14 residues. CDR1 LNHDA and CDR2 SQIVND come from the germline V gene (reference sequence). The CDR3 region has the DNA TGTGCCAGTAGTATGAGCGGGACTAACAATGAGCAGTTCTTC. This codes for CASSMSGTNNEQFF.

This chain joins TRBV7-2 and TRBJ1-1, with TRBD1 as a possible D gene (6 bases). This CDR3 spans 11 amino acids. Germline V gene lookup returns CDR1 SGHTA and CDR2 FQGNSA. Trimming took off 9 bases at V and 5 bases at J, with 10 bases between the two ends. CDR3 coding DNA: TGTGCCAGTGAGGGGGAGACTGAAGCTTTCTTT. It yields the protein CASEGETEAFF.

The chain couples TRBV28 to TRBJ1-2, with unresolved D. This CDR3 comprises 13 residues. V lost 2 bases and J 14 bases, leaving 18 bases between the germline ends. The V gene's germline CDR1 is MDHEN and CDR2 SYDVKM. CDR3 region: CASSLGQEGQETF. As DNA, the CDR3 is TGTGCCAGCAGTTTAGGCCAGGAAGGTCAGGAAACCTTC.

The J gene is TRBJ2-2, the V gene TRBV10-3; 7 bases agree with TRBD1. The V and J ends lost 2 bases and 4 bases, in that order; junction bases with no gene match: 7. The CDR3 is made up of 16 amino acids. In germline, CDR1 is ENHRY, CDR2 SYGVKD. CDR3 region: CAISEQDRQGTGELFF. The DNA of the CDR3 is TGTGCCATCAGTGAGCAGGACCGACAGGGCACCGGGGAGCTGTTTTTT.

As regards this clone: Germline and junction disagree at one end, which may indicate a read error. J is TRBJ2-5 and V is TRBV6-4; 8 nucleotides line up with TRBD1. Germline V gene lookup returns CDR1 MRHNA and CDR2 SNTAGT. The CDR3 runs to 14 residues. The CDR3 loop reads CVSSPTGEQETQYF. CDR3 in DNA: TGTGTCAGCAGCCCGACAGGGGAACAAGAGACCCAGTACTTC.